This TCR beta chain is drawn from a study of blood T cell repertoires in COVID-19. Study-level background: T cells, B-cell-depleted T cells, or PBMCs supplied cDNA or gDNA.

Germline V lookup: CDR1 GTSNPN, CDR2 SVGIG (reference sequence). CDR3 size: 13 residues. Deletions cut 5 bases from V and 3 bases from J, with 13 bases between. Sequenced by immunoSEQ multiplex PCR; TCRdb stores in-frame clones only, minus some. The data contain tens of thousands of clones, roughly nine tenths of them singletons. The source of this sequence is a male donor with acute or convalescent COVID-19. The specimen was peripheral blood. V usage is TRBV30 and J usage is TRBJ1-1, with D hard to call. The CDR3 loop reads CAWVGRVDTEAFF. As DNA, the CDR3 is TGTGCCTGGGTGGGGAGGGTGGACACTGAAGCTTTCTTT.